This TCR beta chain was sequenced during a study of T cell clonality in common variable immunodeficiency. The method was immunoSEQ multiplex PCR; TCRdb's version includes in-frame clones alone and lacks a portion of them. Singletons are absent from the sample, which has about 5,300 clones. Germline V gives CDR1 SGHTA, CDR2 FQGNSA. The CDR3 sequence is 15 residues long. The V and J ends lost 6 bases and 1 base respectively, with 15 bases between them. This clone has more than one count but fewer than ten. Its antigen is not identified. The read finishes 3 residues shy of the CDR3 end, and the germline J gene is used to complete it. Study results and limitations: In common variable immunodeficiency, TCR beta chains reportedly carried fewer deletions and N-nucleotide insertions. Patient heterogeneity in the CVID cohort limited correlations between repertoire features and clinical complications.

This TCR derives from a human donor with common variable immunodeficiency. The rearrangement joins TRBV7-2 to TRBJ1-1; D is undetermined. Sequencing input: peripheral blood mononuclear cells. Incomplete CDR3 DNA: TGTGCCAGCAGGTACCATAGCTATCAGAACACTGAA. Translated, it gives CASRYHSYQNTE. The full CDR3 protein is CASRYHSYQNTEAFF.